The 26 T cell receptor beta chains below come from one sample, sequenced in a study of T cell responses to AZD1222 COVID-19 vaccine. TCRdb's copy holds only in-frame clones and misses some; the assay was immunoSEQ multiplex PCR. Here the sample spans around 120,000 clones, 85% to 95% being singletons. The material was peripheral blood, obtained on day 0 of AZD1222 vaccination. These receptors originate from an adult in good health.

This chain connects TRBV27 to TRBJ1-1; the D is unclear. CDR3 size: 15 residues. Trimming removed 0 bases at V and 0 bases at J, with 8 bases between. Germline V gene sequence: CDR1 MNHEY, CDR2 SMNVEV (reference sequence). CDR3 amino acids: CASSLSWGLNTEAFF. CDR3 bases: TGTGCCAGCAGTTTATCGTGGGGATTGAACACTGAAGCTTTCTTT.

This clone was observed once. As DNA, the CDR3 is TGTGCCAGCACTCCAGGGGGGACCTACGAGCAGTACTTC. The encoded protein is CASTPGGTYEQYF. The chain couples TRBV6-5 to TRBJ2-7; D is possibly TRBD1 (7 bases). The V and J ends lost 7 bases and 2 bases respectively, with 12 bases between them. The CDR3 sequence is 13 residues long. CDR1 MNHEY and CDR2 SVGAGI come from the germline V gene.

J is TRBJ1-4 and V is TRBV20-1; D is unclear. Germline lookup yields CDR1 DFQATT and CDR2 SNEGSKA (reference sequence). The germline V and J ends were trimmed by 7 bases and 8 bases, with 8 bases remaining between them. The CDR3 covers 10 residues. The CDR3 region is CSVGEEKLFF. CDR3 coding DNA: TGCAGTGTTGGTGAAGAAAAACTGTTTTTT.

This sequence joins TRBV27 and TRBJ2-1, with unresolved D. Between the trimmed V and J ends, which lost 4 bases and 8 bases, there was a span of 15 bases. The CDR3 is 14 amino acids. Germline V gene data show CDR1 as MNHEY and CDR2 as SMNVEV (reference sequence). This CDR3 is CASSSRASGDEQFF. CDR3 bases: TGTGCCAGCAGTTCACGCGCTAGTGGCGATGAGCAGTTCTTC.

V is TRBV11-3 and J is TRBJ2-2; 10 bases agree with TRBD1. Germline loops: CDR1 SGHNT, CDR2 YENEEA. V was clipped by 7 bases and J by 6 bases; unmatched bases: 11. The CDR3 has 16 amino acids. The CDR3 reads CASTARPGQGPGELFF. CDR3 coding DNA: TGTGCCAGCACAGCCCGACCGGGACAGGGGCCCGGGGAGCTGTTTTTT.

This clone appeared once. The chain couples TRBV5-1 to TRBJ2-1, with D perhaps TRBD2 (6 bases). There are 16 residues in the CDR3. The V and J ends lost 4 bases and 3 bases respectively, with 17 bases between them. Germline V gives CDR1 SGHRS, CDR2 YFSETQ. The CDR3 bases are TGCGCCAGCAGCACAGCCCGGGACTTGCACTACAATGAGCAGTTCTTC. Its translation is CASSTARDLHYNEQFF.

This chain connects TRBV20-1 to TRBJ2-1; D is ambiguous. The V gene's germline CDR1 is DFQATT and CDR2 SNEGSKA (reference sequence). The CDR3 sequence is 14 residues long. Trimming pared 3 bases from V and 6 bases from J, leaving 15 bases between. The CDR3 nucleotides are TGCAGTGCTAGTAGGAACCCCCGGACCAATGAGCAGTTCTTC. As protein: CSASRNPRTNEQFF.

The V and J genes are TRBV6-5 and TRBJ1-3, with TRBD1 as a possible D gene (6 bases). The CDR3 runs 13 residues. Germline V gives CDR1 MNHEY, CDR2 SVGAGI. V was trimmed by 11 bases and J by 2 bases, leaving 13 bases between them. The CDR3 region has the DNA TGTGCCCCCATGGGGGGGCCTGGAAACACCATATATTTT. Its translation is CAPMGGPGNTIYF.

CDR3 sequence reads: CASSLSLGQPQHF. CDR3 DNA: TGTGCCAGCAGCTTAAGCCTGGGGCAGCCCCAGCATTTT. This chain joins TRBV11-2 and TRBJ1-5, with unresolved D. Germline V gene data show CDR1 as SGHAT and CDR2 as FQNNGV. The germline V and J ends were trimmed by 2 bases and 7 bases, with 9 bases remaining between them. The CDR3 contains 13 residues.

J is TRBJ1-1 and V is TRBV6-4; D remains unclear. Germline V gene sequence: CDR1 MRHNA, CDR2 SNTAGT. V gave up 4 bases and J gave up 2 bases, with 8 bases separating them. The CDR3 extends over 13 amino acids. This CDR3 reads CASSGERNTEAFF. The CDR3, as DNA: TGTGCCAGCAGTGGTGAAAGAAACACTGAAGCTTTCTTT.

J is TRBJ2-3 and V is TRBV5-1; D remains ambiguous. The CDR3 covers 13 residues. The V end was cut by 0 bases, the J end by 6 bases, with 8 bases between. Per the germline V gene, CDR1 is SGHRS and CDR2 is YFSETQ. CDR3 residues: CASSLEVPDTQYF. The DNA for the CDR3 is TGCGCCAGCAGCTTGGAGGTCCCCGATACGCAGTATTTT.

CDR3: CAISEPRDRVYSGELFF. In DNA, the CDR3 is TGTGCCATCAGTGAGCCAAGAGACAGGGTTTATTCCGGGGAGCTGTTTTTT. This sequence joins TRBV10-3 and TRBJ2-2, with 7 nucleotides matching TRBD1. The CDR3 contains 17 residues. The germline CDR1 and CDR2 sequences are ENHRY and SYGVKD. V shed 2 bases and J 6 bases; nucleotides not matched to a gene: 12.

The gene calls are TRBV9 and TRBJ1-4; no definite D call. The CDR3 runs to 18 residues. V shed 3 bases and J shed 2 bases, with 20 bases lying between them. Germline assignment: CDR1 SGDLS and CDR2 YYNGEE. For the CDR3, the DNA is TGTGCCAGCAGCGGAGGCAGTGAGGCTTTCGGCACTAATGAAAAACTGTTTTTT. Amino acids: CASSGGSEAFGTNEKLFF. Drawing the rest from reference TRBV9 and TRBJ1-4, the complete variable domain is DSGVTQTPKHLITATGQRVTLRCSPRSGDLSVYWYQQSLDQGLQFLIQYYNGEERAKGNILERFSAQQFPDLHSELNLSSLELGDSALYFCASSGGSEAFGTNEKLFFGSGTQLSVL.

The chain carries TRBV6-5 and TRBJ2-1; 9 nucleotides line up with TRBD1. Per the germline V gene, CDR1 is MNHEY and CDR2 is SVGAGI. J lost 1 base, V lost 6 bases, and 4 bases had no gene match. The CDR3 is 15 residues long. This chain's CDR3 is CASSSGQGSYNEQFF. CDR3 bases: TGTGCCAGCAGCTCGGGACAGGGTTCCTACAATGAGCAGTTCTTC.

The chain uses TRBV10-3 and TRBJ1-2, with D hard to call. The CDR3 contains 14 residues. Germline V lookup: CDR1 ENHRY, CDR2 SYGVKD. The V end lost 5 bases, the J end lost 3 bases, and 13 bases lay between the germline ends. The CDR3 is CAISRTAKDYGYTF. CDR3 DNA: TGTGCCATCAGTCGGACCGCCAAGGACTATGGCTACACCTTC.

This rearrangement joins TRBV6-5 to TRBJ2-7, with D possibly being TRBD2 (5 bases). Germline-derived CDR1 and CDR2 are MNHEY and SVGAGI. The CDR3 totals 13 residues. The V and J ends lost 2 bases and 5 bases respectively, with 10 bases between them. The CDR3 DNA is TGTGCCAGCAGTTACCTCGAGGGAAACGAGCAGTACTTC. Its translation is CASSYLEGNEQYF.

The rearrangement joins TRBV11-1 to TRBJ2-1, with 7 bases aligning to TRBD2. V was pared by 4 bases and J by 13 bases, with 10 bases of the junction left unmatched. The CDR3 consists of 13 residues. The germline CDR1 and CDR2 sequences are SGHAT and FQDESV (reference sequence). The CDR3 protein is CASSSNSGSSQFF. The CDR3 DNA reads as TGTGCCAGCAGCTCTAATAGCGGGTCAAGCCAGTTCTTC.

J is TRBJ2-2 and V is TRBV19, with TRBD1 identical over 7 bases. J was trimmed by 4 bases and V by 6 bases; bases with no gene match: 2. The germline gives CDR1 LNHDA, CDR2 SQIVND (reference sequence). The CDR3 totals 13 residues. The CDR3 loop is CASRYRGTGELFF. The CDR3 coding sequence is TGTGCCAGTAGGTACAGGGGCACCGGGGAGCTGTTTTTT.

This chain uses TRBV7-9 with TRBJ1-6; D is unresolved. Trimming removed 8 bases at V and 9 bases at J, with 14 bases between. This CDR3 has 13 residues. The germline V gene encodes CDR1 SEHNR and CDR2 FQNEAQ (reference sequence). CDR3 bases: TGTGCCAGCGCCCCGAAGCTTGTTTCACCCCTCCACTTT. It codes for CASAPKLVSPLHF.

The V gene is TRBV5-1, the J gene TRBJ2-5, with 9 bases lining up with TRBD2. The V segment lost 2 bases and the J segment 1 base; nucleotides outside the gene matches: 6. Germline V gene sequence: CDR1 SGHRS, CDR2 YFSETQ. The CDR3 is made up of 16 amino acids. CDR3 bases: TGCGCCAGCAGCTTCGAGGCGGGAGGGATCCAAGAGACCCAGTACTTC. Its translation: CASSFEAGGIQETQYF. Full variable domain (missing parts from reference TRBV5-1 and TRBJ2-5): KAGVTQTPRYLIKTRGQQVTLSCSPISGHRSVSWYQQTPGQGLQFLFEYFSETQRNKGNFPGRFSGRQFSNSRSEMNVSTLELGDSALYLCASSFEAGGIQETQYFGPGTRLLVL.

The chain recombines TRBV15 with TRBJ2-2; unclear D gene. The V and J ends lost 6 bases and 0 bases respectively, with 11 bases between them. This CDR3 spans 15 amino acids. CDR1 and CDR2 (germline): LNHNV, YYDKDF (reference sequence). The CDR3 spells CATSLENTNTGELFF. The CDR3 DNA reads TGTGCCACCAGTCTCGAGAATACGAACACCGGGGAGCTGTTTTTT.

J is TRBJ2-7 and V is TRBV6-5, with 9 nucleotides matching TRBD1. V dropped 0 bases and J dropped 7; count of bases not matched to a gene: 10. The CDR3 runs to 16 residues. CDR1 is MNHEY and CDR2 is SVGAGI in the germline V gene. The chain's CDR3 is CASSYSTGTGRVEQYF. As DNA, the CDR3 is TGTGCCAGCAGTTACTCGACAGGGACAGGGCGCGTGGAGCAGTACTTC.

V and J are TRBV28 and TRBJ1-2; unclear D gene. V lost 7 bases and J 0 bases, leaving 6 bases between the germline ends. Germline V lookup: CDR1 MDHEN, CDR2 SYDVKM. The CDR3 contains 12 residues. CDR3 residues: CASTGPNYGYTF. The CDR3 DNA reads as TGTGCCAGCACCGGGCCTAACTATGGCTACACCTTC.

The CDR3 spells CASSPSGGEVLNTEAFF. The CDR3 DNA reads as TGTGCCAGCAGTCCGTCGGGAGGGGAGGTCCTGAACACTGAAGCTTTCTTT. The chain uses TRBV27 and TRBJ1-1; possibly TRBD1 for D (5 bases). Trimming removed 5 bases from V and 0 bases from J, with 19 bases in between. CDR1 and CDR2 (germline): MNHEY, SMNVEV (reference sequence). The CDR3 length is 17 residues.

The chain combines TRBV27 with TRBJ1-6; D not resolved. The CDR3 is 15 amino acids. The V gene's germline CDR1 is MNHEY and CDR2 SMNVEV (reference sequence). The V end lost 3 bases, the J end lost 10 bases, and 16 bases lay between the germline ends. The CDR3: CASSFVTRVGSPLHF. DNA of the CDR3: TGTGCCAGCAGTTTCGTGACAAGGGTAGGATCACCCCTCCACTTT.

This clone has only one observation. Here the CDR3 DNA reads TGCAGTGCTCAAGGGGGGCAGGCCGGTACCTTC. Its protein is CSAQGGQAGTF. The V call is TRBV20-1, the J call TRBJ1-2, with D maybe TRBD1 (6 bases). The CDR3 covers 11 residues. The V gene's germline CDR1 is DFQATT and CDR2 SNEGSKA (reference sequence). V gave up 5 bases and J gave up 14 bases, with 18 bases separating them.